The present entry profiles one TCR beta chain with its context. 60 Vbeta and 13 Jbeta primers were used in PCR. Produced via immunoSEQ multiplex PCR; TCRdb's table is partial and in-frame only. In the table there are roughly 120,000 clones, approximately 80% of which are singletons. The sample originates from a study of cytomegalovirus exposure and HLA in healthy donors. Trimming cost V 1 base and J 8 bases, with 14 bases left between them. This CDR3 has 15 amino acids. CDR1 and CDR2 from the germline V gene are SEHNR and FQNEAQ (reference sequence). Sequencing used PBMCs. The chain is built from TRBV7-9 and TRBJ2-2; TRBD1 is a possible D gene (6 bases). The receptor was isolated from a woman aged 30 to 39 in good health and CMV-seronegative. The CDR3 loop reads CASSLGMGATGELFF. CDR3 sequence (DNA): TGTGCCAGCAGCTTAGGCATGGGGGCGACAGGGGAGCTGTTTTTT.